The 4 T cell receptor beta chains given below trace back to one sample, sequenced in a study of a mutant IDH1 vaccine in newly diagnosed glioma. Data came from immunoSEQ multiplex PCR; TCRdb stores just in-frame clones and leaves some out. Of 65,000 to 85,000 clones listed, around nine tenths are singletons. Documented time point: week 35, safety follow-up. All doses held 300 ug of mutant IDH1 20-mer peptide, with topical imiquimod. The antigens these receptors bind are not known. Specimen: PBMCs, collected from a glioma patient whose treatment included an IDH1 peptide vaccine. Every receptor here comes from a young man with glioma.

The CDR3 spells CASSLPRKAGRGVDEQYF. The CDR3 region has the DNA TGTGCCAGCAGCTTACCCCGGAAGGCAGGGAGGGGAGTAGACGAGCAGTACTTC. J is TRBJ2-7 and V is TRBV7-2; 7 bases line up with TRBD2. The V gene end was trimmed by 2 bases and the J gene end by 5 bases; junction bases not matched to a gene: 18. CDR1 SGHTA and CDR2 FQGNSA come from the germline V gene. The CDR3 runs to 18 residues.

The gene calls are TRBV2 and TRBJ2-1, with 12 bases identical to TRBD2. This CDR3 is 16 amino acids long. Trimming cost V 4 bases and J 7 bases; bases outside gene matches: 8. Germline CDR1 reads SNHLY; CDR2 reads FYNNEI. In DNA, the CDR3 is TGTGCCAGCAGTGGAGCCGGGACTAGCGGGCGTAATGAGCAGTTCTTC. This gives the protein CASSGAGTSGRNEQFF.

The chain recombines TRBV30 with TRBJ2-3, with D perhaps assigned TRBD1 or TRBD2 (6 bases each). Germline V gene sequence: CDR1 GTSNPN, CDR2 SVGIG (reference sequence). Trimming left V 2 bases short and J 4 bases short, with 13 bases between. The CDR3 is 14 amino acids. Here the CDR3 reads CAWSLGGPPDTQYF. The DNA for the CDR3 is TGTGCCTGGAGTTTGGGGGGCCCCCCAGATACGCAGTATTTT.

This chain links TRBV5-3 with TRBJ1-2; TRBD1 matches at 7 bases. TRBV5-3 qualifies as an ORF whose function is uncertain. The CDR3 runs 15 residues. The ends lost 3 bases at V and 3 bases at J; junction bases unmatched: 8. Written as DNA, the CDR3 is TGTGCCAGAAGCTGGAACAGGGGCCCTTACTATGGCTACACCTTC. It specifies CARSWNRGPYYGYTF.